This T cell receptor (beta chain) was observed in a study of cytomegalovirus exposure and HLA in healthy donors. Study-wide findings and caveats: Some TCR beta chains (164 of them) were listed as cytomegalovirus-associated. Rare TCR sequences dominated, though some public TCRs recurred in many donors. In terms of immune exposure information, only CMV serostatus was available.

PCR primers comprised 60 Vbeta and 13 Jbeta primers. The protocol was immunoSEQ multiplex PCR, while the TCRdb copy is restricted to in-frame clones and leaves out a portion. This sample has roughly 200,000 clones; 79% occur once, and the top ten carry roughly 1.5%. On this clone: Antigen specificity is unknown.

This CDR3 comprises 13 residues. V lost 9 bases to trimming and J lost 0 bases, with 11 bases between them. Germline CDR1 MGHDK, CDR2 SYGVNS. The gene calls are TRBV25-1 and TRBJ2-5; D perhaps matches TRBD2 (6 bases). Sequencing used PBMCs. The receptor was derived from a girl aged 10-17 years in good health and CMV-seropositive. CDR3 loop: CASSRTNQETQYF. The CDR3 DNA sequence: TGTGCCAGTTCAAGGACTAACCAAGAGACCCAGTACTTC.